Following are 25 T cell receptor beta chains from one sample sequenced in a study of identical twins (dated by TCRdb to 2016 to 2017). The method behind the library was 5' RACE. Sequencing used an Illumina HiSeq 2000. The public reads were reanalyzed by TCRdb: fastp trimming at Q25, MiXCR alignment, in-frame beta chains only. Each entry is one CDR3 protein sequence, shown with its most common DNA and genes. The sample records 500,000 or so distinct CDR3 sequences, approximately 15% of which are singletons. Together, the top ten hold more than 0.5% of the sample. This sample was also put to use in a study of yellow fever vaccine responses in identical twins.

What was sequenced was CD4+ T cells sorted from blood. The source is a woman younger than 35 in good health.

This clonotype occurred a few times. This chain connects TRBV4-1 to TRBJ1-5, with TRBD1 as a possible D gene (5 bases). V gave up 1 base and J gave up 2 bases, with 12 bases separating them. Looked up from germline, CDR1 is MGHRA and CDR2 is YSYEKL. The CDR3 extends over 16 amino acids. In DNA, the CDR3 is TGCGCCAGCAGCCAAGTTGAGGCCAGGGGCAATCAGCCCCAGCATTTT. Protein sequence: CASSQVEARGNQPQHF.

The V call is TRBV29-1, the J call TRBJ2-5; D tentatively reads TRBD1 or TRBD2 (5 bases each). CDR1 is SQVTM, CDR2 ANQGSEA, per germline. Trimming stripped 5 bases from V and 4 bases from J, with 11 bases between. This CDR3 is 12 amino acids long. The CDR3 protein is CSVSHGGETQYF. CDR3 DNA sequence: TGCAGCGTTTCTCATGGGGGAGAGACCCAGTACTTC. The full variable domain, completed using reference TRBV29-1 and TRBJ2-5, is SAVISQKPSRDICQRGTSLTIQCQVDSQVTMMFWYRQQPGQSLTLIATANQGSEATYESGFVIDKFPISRPNLTFSTLTVSNMSPEDSSIYLCSVSHGGETQYFGPGTRLLVL.

This clonotype has only a few counts. The chain couples TRBV24-1 to TRBJ2-1; D gene uncertain. Germline lookup yields CDR1 KGHDR and CDR2 SFDVKD. The V end lost 5 bases, the J end lost 2 bases, and 6 bases lay between the germline ends. CDR3 length: 13 residues. CDR3 in amino acids: CATSVSAYNEQFF. Here the CDR3 DNA reads TGTGCCACCAGTGTCTCGGCCTACAATGAGCAGTTCTTC.

The rearrangement uses TRBV12-3 or TRBV12-4 and TRBJ2-1; D is unclear. V gave up 3 bases and J gave up 14 bases, with 17 bases separating them. The CDR3 covers 13 residues. In nucleotides, the CDR3 is TGTGCCAGCAGTTTCCCCACACAGCCCGAAAAGTTCTTC. It specifies CASSFPTQPEKFF.

This clonotype was detected many times. The chain employs TRBV20-1 and TRBJ2-5; perhaps TRBD1 as D (6 bases). CDR1 is DFQATT, CDR2 SNEGSKA, per germline (reference sequence). The CDR3 covers 12 residues. Trimming cost V 3 bases and J 7 bases, with 12 bases left between them. The CDR3 loop reads CSASRTEGTQYF. CDR3 nucleotide sequence: TGCAGTGCTAGCCGGACAGAGGGGACCCAGTACTTC.

This sequence joins TRBV28 and TRBJ1-1; no reliable D call. V gave up 2 bases and J gave up 7 bases, with 8 bases separating them. The CDR3 is 12 amino acids. Germline V lookup: CDR1 MDHEN, CDR2 SYDVKM. This chain's CDR3 is CASSLRGREAFF. The DNA of the CDR3 is TGTGCCAGCAGTTTAAGAGGGCGTGAAGCTTTCTTT. Full variable domain (outside the CDR3, taken from reference TRBV28 and TRBJ1-1): DVKVTQSSRYLVKRTGEKVFLECVQDMDHENMFWYRQDPGLGLRLIYFSYDVKMKEKGDIPEGYSVSREKKERFSLILESASTNQTSMYLCASSLRGREAFFGQGTRLTVV.

This clonotype occurred a few times. This chain joins TRBV7-9 and TRBJ1-1; tentative D call: TRBD1 (5 bases). Germline CDR1 and CDR2: SEHNR and FQNEAQ (reference sequence). CDR3 length: 14 residues. Trimming removed 4 bases at V and 1 base at J, with 10 bases between. The CDR3 DNA sequence: TGTGCCAGCAGCTATAAGACAGCGAACACTGAAGCTTTCTTT. Translation gives CASSYKTANTEAFF.

This chain connects TRBV2 to TRBJ2-5; 7 bases are shared with TRBD1. The CDR3 has 12 residues. Germline V lookup: CDR1 SNHLY, CDR2 FYNNEI. J lost 10 bases, V lost 5 bases, and 7 bases had no gene match. The CDR3 nucleotides read TGTGCCAGCAGTTGGACAGGCGTGGACCAGTACTTC. Encoded protein: CASSWTGVDQYF.

The rearrangement joins TRBV12-3 or TRBV12-4 to TRBJ1-2; D remains unclear. The CDR3 is made up of 12 amino acids. Deletions cut 8 bases from V and 2 bases from J, with 9 bases between. In nucleotides, the CDR3 is TGTGCCAGCGGCAGAGACAACTATGGCTACACCTTC. Translated, it gives CASGRDNYGYTF.

V gene TRBV5-8 combines with J gene TRBJ1-2; D remains ambiguous. CDR3 length: 12 residues. Trimming shortened V by 3 bases and J by 5 bases, and 8 bases separated the two germline ends. CDR1 SGHTS and CDR2 YDEGEE come from the germline V gene. The CDR3 sequence is CASSWRSYGYTF. CDR3 bases: TGTGCCAGCAGCTGGCGGAGTTATGGCTACACCTTC.

This clonotype was seen more than once but under ten times. V and J are TRBV7-2 and TRBJ2-7, with unresolved D. The CDR3 has 14 amino acids. Deletions cut 2 bases from V and 3 bases from J, with 11 bases between. Germline lookup yields CDR1 SGHTA and CDR2 FQGNSA. In DNA form, the CDR3 reads TGTGCCAGCAGCTTACGTGGACGGAGCTACGAGCAGTACTTC. This sequence encodes CASSLRGRSYEQYF.

The chain carries TRBV6-2 or TRBV6-3 and TRBJ2-7; 7 nucleotides line up with TRBD1. CDR1 MNHEY and CDR2 SVGEGT come from the germline V gene. The J segment lost 3 bases and the V segment lost 0 bases, leaving 5 bases of the junction unmatched. The CDR3 loop spans 15 amino acids. DNA for the CDR3: TGTGCCAGCAGTTACTCCGGGACAGTAAACTACGAGCAGTACTTC. Translating gives CASSYSGTVNYEQYF.

This clonotype has a handful of counts. V usage is TRBV20-1 and J usage is TRBJ2-7; D perhaps matches TRBD2 (6 bases). The V end was cut by 0 bases, the J end by 6 bases, with 24 bases between. Germline loops: CDR1 DFQATT, CDR2 SNEGSKA (reference sequence). This CDR3 is built from 17 residues. The CDR3 here is CSARDLGPGVSPSEQYF. The CDR3 bases are TGCAGTGCTAGAGATTTGGGGCCGGGAGTAAGCCCCTCCGAGCAGTACTTC.

This chain connects TRBV29-1 to TRBJ2-3; 8 nucleotides align to TRBD2. Germline assignment: CDR1 SQVTM and CDR2 ANQGSEA. Germline trimming cut 6 bases from V and 2 bases from J; bases unmatched to any gene: 4. The CDR3 is 13 amino acids. CDR3 amino acids: CSVSGSSTDTQYF. CDR3 sequence (DNA): TGCAGCGTCAGCGGGAGTTCCACAGATACGCAGTATTTT.

The chain employs TRBV20-1 and TRBJ2-3, with a weak D call TRBD2 (5 bases). V lost 6 bases and J 5 bases, leaving 15 bases between the germline ends. Germline CDR1 is DFQATT and CDR2 is SNEGSKA (reference sequence). The CDR3 totals 13 residues. The CDR3 bases are TGCAGTGCACTAACTCCTGCGGGAGATACGCAGTATTTT. Residues: CSALTPAGDTQYF.

This clonotype was observed a handful of times. The chain has TRBV20-1 and TRBJ2-3; weak D call: TRBD2 (6 bases). CDR3 length: 14 residues. Trimming took off 6 bases at V and 2 bases at J, with 15 bases between the two ends. Per germline, CDR1 DFQATT and CDR2 SNEGSKA (reference sequence). This CDR3 is CSAVAVQTTDTQYF. CDR3 in DNA: TGCAGTGCGGTAGCGGTCCAGACCACAGATACGCAGTATTTT.

The rearrangement uses TRBV5-6 and TRBJ2-2; TRBD2 agrees at 9 bases. The CDR3 length is 17 residues. Per the germline V gene, CDR1 is SGHDT and CDR2 is YYEEEE. V dropped 2 bases and J dropped 5; count of bases not matched to a gene: 10. The chain's CDR3 is CASSFSRVAGATGELFF. The CDR3 DNA is TGTGCCAGCAGCTTCTCCCGGGTAGCGGGGGCAACCGGGGAGCTGTTTTTT.

This clonotype was found many times. This sequence joins TRBV5-1 and TRBJ2-1; no reliable D call. The ends were cut back, 3 bases at V and 8 bases at J, with 9 bases in the middle. CDR1 and CDR2 from the germline V gene are SGHRS and YFSETQ. The CDR3 consists of 12 residues. In DNA form, the CDR3 reads TGCGCCAGCAGCTCTCCAACTGATGAGCAGTTCTTC. This gives the protein CASSSPTDEQFF.

The chain recombines TRBV9 with TRBJ2-3; 7 bases line up with TRBD2. The V segment lost 0 bases and the J segment 6 bases; nucleotides outside the gene matches: 10. The CDR3 runs 16 residues. CDR1 and CDR2 from the germline V gene are SGDLS and YYNGEE. CDR3 protein: CASSVVQAGRGDTQYF. In DNA form, the CDR3 reads TGTGCCAGCAGCGTAGTCCAAGCGGGGCGTGGGGATACGCAGTATTTT.

The genes are TRBV4-2 and TRBJ2-1; D perhaps matches TRBD2 (5 bases). CDR1 LGHNA and CDR2 YNFKEQ come from the germline V gene. The CDR3 has 16 residues. V was shortened by 1 base and J by 2 bases, with 12 bases between the two germline ends. The CDR3 nucleotides are TGTGCCAGCAGCCAAGGTTCGGGGAGCGCCTACAATGAGCAGTTCTTC. Amino acid sequence: CASSQGSGSAYNEQFF.

V usage is TRBV20-1 and J usage is TRBJ1-2, with TRBD1 matching 9 bases. The V gene's germline CDR1 is DFQATT and CDR2 SNEGSKA (reference sequence). The CDR3 loop spans 12 amino acids. The CDR3 reads CSAGQGKGGYTF. The DNA of the CDR3 is TGCAGCGCGGGACAGGGAAAGGGTGGCTACACCTTC.

This chain joins TRBV19 and TRBJ2-7; D tentatively fits TRBD1 or TRBD2 (5 bases each). CDR3 size: 15 residues. Looked up from germline, CDR1 is LNHDA and CDR2 is SQIVND (reference sequence). Between the trimmed V and J ends, which lost 7 bases and 0 bases, there was a span of 16 bases. The CDR3 DNA follows: TGTGCCAGTACATCGGGGCCCGGGAACTCCTACGAGCAGTACTTC. Its translation is CASTSGPGNSYEQYF.

The genes are TRBV28 and TRBJ1-2, with D perhaps matching TRBD1 (5 bases). This CDR3 has 11 amino acids. V was clipped by 4 bases and J by 8 bases, with 8 bases between them. The V gene's germline CDR1 is MDHEN and CDR2 SYDVKM. The DNA for the CDR3 is TGTGCCAGCAGTTGGGGGTTCGGCTACACCTTC. Its protein is CASSWGFGYTF.

The chain employs TRBV7-2 and TRBJ2-2; the D is unclear. CDR1 and CDR2 from the germline V gene are SGHTA and FQGNSA. Trimming took off 4 bases at V and 2 bases at J, with 17 bases between the two ends. The CDR3 runs 17 residues. DNA for the CDR3: TGTGCCAGCAGCTCCGGGCCGGGCCCAAAAAACACCGGGGAGCTGTTTTTT. Translation: CASSSGPGPKNTGELFF.

The V gene is TRBV27, the J gene TRBJ1-5; D is unresolved. The CDR3 covers 15 residues. CDR1 MNHEY and CDR2 SMNVEV come from the germline V gene (reference sequence). Trimming left V 5 bases short and J 4 bases short, with 15 bases between. DNA for the CDR3: TGTGCCAGCAGTCCTTCCGGGCCCGCAAATCAGCCCCAGCATTTT. Amino acids: CASSPSGPANQPQHF.